Listed below are T cell receptor beta chains from one sample, sequenced in a study of cytomegalovirus exposure and HLA in healthy donors. TCRdb's table, derived via immunoSEQ multiplex PCR, lists solely in-frame clones and lacks some. Counted here are approximately 130,000 clones, 85% to 90% occurring once; the ten biggest clones make up 1.5% to 2%. The specimen was PBMCs. These receptors all come from a woman aged 18-29 years in good health and CMV-seronegative. The CDR3 runs from the conserved cysteine through the conserved F or W. The order of the fields is clone size, D gene, J gene, V gene, CDR3 protein, CDR3 DNA. The D gene is left open where the match is weak. A clone size is listed for some rows: how often the clone was seen (once, few, many), or a class if it is expanded.

-	TRBD1	TRBJ1-1	TRBV5-1	CASSFETGPTEAFF	TGCGCCAGCAGCTTCGAGACAGGGCCGACTGAAGCTTTCTTT
-	TRBD2	TRBJ2-3	TRBV7-8	CASSRAGTSDTDTQYF	TGTGCCAGCAGCCGAGCCGGGACTAGCGACACAGATACGCAGTATTTT
once	-	TRBJ2-1	TRBV5-1	CASSSNEYNEQFF	TGCGCCAGCAGCAGCAACGAATACAATGAGCAGTTCTTC
-	TRBD2	TRBJ2-3	TRBV7-7	CASSLRPPTSGGYTDTQYF	TGTGCCAGCAGCTTAAGGCCCCCAACTAGCGGGGGTTACACAGATACGCAGTATTTT
once	-	TRBJ2-6	TRBV19	CASAHTAGANVLTF	TGTGCCAGCGCGCACACAGCTGGGGCCAACGTCCTGACTTTC
-	-	TRBJ2-7	TRBV7-3	CASSLGGRSGDEQYF	TGTGCCAGCAGCTTAGGGGGTCGATCAGGGGACGAGCAGTACTTC
-	TRBD2	TRBJ2-3	TRBV15	CATSNEAGQGTDTQYF	TGTGCCACCAGCAACGAAGCGGGGCAGGGCACAGATACGCAGTATTTT
-	-	TRBJ1-2	TRBV6-5	CASSPSGTGSYGYTF	TGTGCCAGCAGTCCCTCCGGAACGGGGAGCTATGGCTACACCTTC
-	-	TRBJ1-2	TRBV28	CASFQGNGYTF	TGTGCCAGCTTCCAGGGGAATGGCTACACCTTC
-	-	TRBJ1-2	TRBV4-1	CASSQGIGGHGYTF	TGCGCCAGCAGCCAAGGCATCGGGGGGCATGGCTACACCTTC
-	TRBD1	TRBJ2-1	TRBV5-1	CASSLEQGAKIYNEQFF	TGCGCCAGCAGCTTGGAACAGGGGGCAAAGATCTACAATGAGCAGTTCTTC
-	TRBD2	TRBJ2-3	TRBV6-6	CASSSTSGRTDTQYF	TGTGCCAGCAGTTCGACTAGCGGGCGCACAGATACGCAGTATTTT
few	TRBD2	TRBJ2-2	TRBV27	CASSRTTSGGPTGELFF	TGTGCCAGCAGCCGCACGACTAGCGGGGGCCCCACCGGGGAGCTGTTTTTT
-	-	TRBJ1-6	TRBV5-1	CASSLEQSSYNSPLHF	TGCGCCAGCAGCTTGGAACAGAGCTCCTATAATTCACCCCTCCACTTT
-	TRBD1	TRBJ2-5	TRBV11-1	CASSTPGQGLETQYF	TGTGCCAGCAGCACACCGGGACAGGGTTTGGAGACCCAGTACTTC
-	-	TRBJ1-2	TRBV18	CASSLLPGDYGYTF	TGTGCCAGCTCCCTCCTCCCCGGGGACTATGGCTACACCTTC
-	-	TRBJ2-1	TRBV19	CASSRVEGRDEQFF	TGTGCCAGTAGTCGAGTGGAGGGCCGAGATGAGCAGTTCTTC
-	-	TRBJ2-1	TRBV18	CASSLLPGSQPVNEQFF	TGTGCCAGCTCACTACTTCCGGGATCCCAGCCGGTAAATGAGCAGTTCTTC
-	TRBD1	TRBJ1-4	TRBV5-5	CASSLSVGTGGEKLFF	TGTGCCAGCAGCTTGTCCGTCGGGACAGGAGGTGAAAAACTGTTTTTT
-	-	TRBJ1-1	TRBV7-6	CASSLVAGMNTEAFF	TGTGCCAGCAGCTTAGTTGCAGGAATGAACACTGAAGCTTTCTTT
-	TRBD1	TRBJ1-5	TRBV18	CASSLQGQSNQPQHF	TGTGCCAGCTCATTACAGGGGCAGAGCAATCAGCCCCAGCATTTT
-	TRBD1	TRBJ2-1	TRBV2	CASRVGQGAYNEQFF	TGTGCCAGCAGGGTCGGGCAGGGGGCCTACAATGAGCAGTTCTTC
-	TRBD1	TRBJ1-4	TRBV28	CASSSTGTANEKLFF	TGTGCCAGCAGTTCGACCGGGACAGCGAATGAAAAACTGTTTTTT
-	TRBD1	TRBJ2-7	TRBV30	CAGRYRGDGYSYEQYF	TGTGCCGGCAGATACAGGGGCGACGGTTATTCCTACGAGCAGTACTTC
-	-	TRBJ1-1	TRBV5-1	CASSERQLNTEAFF	TGCGCCAGCAGCGAGAGACAGCTGAACACTGAAGCTTTCTTT
-	TRBD2	TRBJ2-7	TRBV19	CASSPRGGFYEQYF	TGTGCCAGTAGTCCCCGGGGGGGTTTCTACGAGCAGTACTTC
-	-	TRBJ2-3	TRBV7-2	CASSSGLGFPDTQYF	TGTGCCAGCAGCTCGGGACTTGGGTTTCCAGATACGCAGTATTTT
once	TRBD2	TRBJ2-7	TRBV7-8	CASSLATSGGYEQYF	TGTGCCAGCAGCTTAGCGACTAGCGGGGGATACGAGCAGTACTTC
-	TRBD1	TRBJ2-1	TRBV11-1	CASGRQGVLEQFF	TGTGCCAGCGGCAGGCAGGGGGTGCTTGAGCAGTTCTTC
-	-	TRBJ2-3	TRBV5-1	CASSLSSASTDTQYF	TGCGCCAGCAGCTTGTCTAGCGCTAGCACAGATACGCAGTATTTT
-	TRBD2	TRBJ2-1	TRBV5-6	CASSLASGYNEQFF	TGTGCCAGCAGCTTGGCTAGCGGATACAATGAGCAGTTCTTC
once	TRBD2	TRBJ2-1	TRBV28	CASSLELAGTNEQFF	TGTGCCAGCAGTTTAGAACTAGCGGGGACCAATGAGCAGTTCTTC
-	TRBD2	TRBJ2-7	TRBV7-2	CASSPSGSPSYEQYF	TGTGCCAGCAGCCCTAGCGGGAGTCCCTCCTACGAGCAGTACTTC
-	TRBD1	TRBJ2-1	TRBV10-3	CAIRQGGGDEQFF	TGTGCCATCAGACAGGGGGGCGGGGATGAGCAGTTCTTC
-	-	TRBJ1-4	TRBV27	CASAAGSTNEKLFF	TGTGCCAGCGCAGCGGGGTCAACTAATGAAAAACTGTTTTTT